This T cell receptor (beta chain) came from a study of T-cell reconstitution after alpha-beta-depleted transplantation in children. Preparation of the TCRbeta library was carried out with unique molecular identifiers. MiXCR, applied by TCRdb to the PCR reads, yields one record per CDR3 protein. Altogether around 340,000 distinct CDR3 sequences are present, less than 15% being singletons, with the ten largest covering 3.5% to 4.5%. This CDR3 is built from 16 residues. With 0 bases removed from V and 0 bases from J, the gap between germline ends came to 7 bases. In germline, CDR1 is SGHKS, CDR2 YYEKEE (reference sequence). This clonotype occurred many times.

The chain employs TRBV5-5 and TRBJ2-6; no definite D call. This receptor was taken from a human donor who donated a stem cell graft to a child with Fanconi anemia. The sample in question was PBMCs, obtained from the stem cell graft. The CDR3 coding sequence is TGTGCCAGCAGCTTGGAGCCTAGCTCTGGGGCCAACGTCCTGACTTTC. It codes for CASSLEPSSGANVLTF. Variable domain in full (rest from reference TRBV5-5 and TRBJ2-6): DAGVTQSPTHLIKTRGQQVTLRCSPISGHKSVSWYQQVLGQGPQFIFQYYEKEERGRGNFPDRFSARQFPNYSSELNVNALLLGDSALYLCASSLEPSSGANVLTFGAGSRLTVL.